This TCR beta chain was sequenced in a study of a mutant IDH1 vaccine in newly diagnosed glioma. Time point given: week 11, during vaccination. With topical imiquimod, each dose of the vaccine consisted of 300 ug of mutant IDH1 20-mer peptide. This CDR3 region has 15 residues. The V and J ends lost 4 bases and 0 bases respectively, with 10 bases between them. Germline-derived CDR1 and CDR2 are SGHTA and FQGNSA. Assay: immunoSEQ multiplex PCR; the TCRdb copy retains only in-frame clones and omits some. The sample has about 130,000 clones, over 75% seen once; the top ten hold 5% to 7%. As concerns this clone: Its antigen is unidentified.

Sequenced material: PBMCs, taken from a glioma patient whose treatment included an IDH1 peptide vaccine. This receptor was obtained from a man aged 35-49 years with glioma. The chain links TRBV7-2 to TRBJ1-5; D perhaps matches TRBD1 (6 bases). This chain's CDR3 is CASSYGGHSNQPQHF. The CDR3, as DNA: TGTGCCAGCAGCTATGGGGGACATAGCAATCAGCCCCAGCATTTT. Full variable domain (missing parts from reference TRBV7-2 and TRBJ1-5): GAGVSQSPSNKVTEKGKDVELRCDPISGHTALYWYRQSLGQGLEFLIYFQGNSAPDKSGLPSDRFSAERTGGSVSTLTIQRTQQEDSAVYLCASSYGGHSNQPQHFGDGTRLSIL.